Sequencing of this T cell receptor beta chain was carried out in a study of blood T cells in healthy people across ages. Broader study findings: With age, beta diversity per million T cells declined roughly linearly, significantly by 35 to 40. A strong correlation between TCR beta diversity and naive T cell percentage was seen.

Through a sample-barcoded 5' primer and a J-beta primer mix, a second PCR was run for roughly 6 to 11 cycles. TCRdb fed the 5' RACE reads into MiXCR, producing one record per CDR3 protein. Of about 970,000 distinct CDR3 sequences in the sample, just over 50% are singletons; the top ten hold about 21%. On this clonotype: As yet, its antigen is unknown.

Germline V CDR1 and CDR2: SEHNR, FQNEAQ (reference sequence). This CDR3 is built from 14 residues. The V end lost 4 bases, the J end lost 1 base, and 10 bases lay between the germline ends. This sequence originates from a woman aged 55-70 years in good health. The sequenced sample was blood. The rearrangement uses TRBV7-9 and TRBJ2-5; unclear D gene. CDR3 DNA sequence: TGTGCCAGCAGCTCCCGTAGGTCCCAAGAGACCCAGTACTTC. Amino acids: CASSSRRSQETQYF.